The 13 T cell receptor beta chains listed next were all sequenced from one sample in a study of early T cells in non-severe SARS-CoV-2 infection. A single record per CDR3 protein comes from TCRdb applying MiXCR to the 5' RACE reads. The sample includes about 70,000 distinct CDR3 sequences, about 11% of them seen just once. The sample consisted of whole blood. The receptors here all came from an adult who was a healthcare worker with PCR-confirmed SARS-CoV-2 infection or an uninfected control (not recorded which).

The chain is built from TRBV7-9 and TRBJ1-5; no clear D gene. This CDR3 has 14 residues. V was cut by 1 base and J by 3 bases, with 7 bases left in between. Germline CDR1 is SEHNR and CDR2 is FQNEAQ (reference sequence). The CDR3 nucleotides are TGTGCCAGCAGCTTAGGTCAGGACAATCAGCCCCAGCATTTT. Translated, it gives CASSLGQDNQPQHF.

This clonotype has at least ten counts. This chain joins TRBV9 and TRBJ1-2; possible D gene TRBD1, 6 bases. Trimming pared 0 bases from V and 2 bases from J, leaving 14 bases between. CDR3 length: 16 residues. CDR1 and CDR2 from the germline V gene are SGDLS and YYNGEE. The CDR3 protein is CASSVALGANNYGYTF. CDR3 in DNA: TGTGCCAGCAGCGTAGCTCTGGGGGCTAACAACTATGGCTACACCTTC.

This chain connects TRBV6-5 to TRBJ2-3, with D hard to call. CDR1 and CDR2 from the germline V gene are MNHEY and SVGAGI. This CDR3 has 14 amino acids. V was cut by 8 bases and J by 1 base, with 13 bases left in between. The CDR3, as DNA: TGTGCCAGCGCCCTCTCGAGCCGCACAGATACGCAGTATTTT. Its translation: CASALSSRTDTQYF.

The J gene is TRBJ1-2, the V gene TRBV7-9; no definite D call. Trimming shortened V by 1 base and J by 0 bases, and 6 bases separated the two germline ends. Germline V lookup: CDR1 SEHNR, CDR2 FQNEAQ (reference sequence). The CDR3 is made up of 14 amino acids. The chain's CDR3 is CASSLGPANYGYTF. The CDR3 bases are TGTGCCAGCAGCTTAGGGCCCGCTAACTATGGCTACACCTTC.

This clonotype was recorded a few times. The chain combines TRBV20-1 with TRBJ2-2, with 10 bases aligning to TRBD2. Trimming cost V 1 base and J 7 bases; bases outside gene matches: 6. The length of the CDR3 is 15 residues. The germline V gene encodes CDR1 DFQATT and CDR2 SNEGSKA (reference sequence). The CDR3 DNA reads TGCAGTGCTAGAGTGCGGCTAGCGGGGGTCGGGGAGCTGTTTTTT. It codes for CSARVRLAGVGELFF.

The CDR3 region has the DNA TGTGCCAGCAGCTCCCTGGACAGGGTAGTAGAGACCCAGTACTTC. It codes for CASSSLDRVVETQYF. This rearrangement joins TRBV7-9 to TRBJ2-5, with 8 nucleotides matching TRBD1. V lost 4 bases and J lost 4; bases outside the gene matches: 8. Germline V lookup: CDR1 SEHNR, CDR2 FQNEAQ (reference sequence). CDR3 length: 15 residues.

This clonotype was detected a few times. The genes are TRBV27 and TRBJ2-2, with D possibly TRBD2 on 5 matching bases. V lost 2 bases and J 1 base, leaving 8 bases between the germline ends. Germline V gene sequence: CDR1 MNHEY, CDR2 SMNVEV (reference sequence). The CDR3 covers 15 residues. The CDR3 here is CASSLAAGNTGELFF. CDR3 nucleotide sequence: TGTGCCAGCAGTTTAGCGGCGGGGAACACCGGGGAGCTGTTTTTT.

This clonotype was picked up many times. V gene TRBV7-9 combines with J gene TRBJ2-6, with TRBD2 identical over 12 bases. The germline V gene has CDR1 SEHNR and CDR2 FQNEAQ (reference sequence). CDR3 size: 18 residues. Trimming at V came to 4 bases and at J to 0 bases, leaving 4 bases not matched to a gene. The CDR3 DNA sequence: TGTGCCAGCAGCTATACTAGCGGGGGGCTCTCTGGGGCCAACGTCCTGACTTTC. As protein: CASSYTSGGLSGANVLTF.

This clonotype came up many times. The genes are TRBV6-5 and TRBJ1-2; TRBD1 aligns across 7 bases. CDR1 and CDR2 from the germline V gene are MNHEY and SVGAGI. This CDR3 contains 16 residues. V gave up 5 bases and J gave up 3 bases; unmatched junction bases: 12. The CDR3 spells CASSKYDRAPYYGYTF. For the CDR3, the DNA is TGTGCCAGCAGTAAATACGACAGGGCGCCCTACTATGGCTACACCTTC.

This clonotype was recorded many times. CDR3 DNA sequence: TGCAGCGTTGCTAAGGGCACAGATACGCAGTATTTT. It specifies CSVAKGTDTQYF. The V and J genes are TRBV29-1 and TRBJ2-3; no reliable D call. From germline, CDR1 is SQVTM and CDR2 ANQGSEA. This CDR3 contains 12 residues. V was pared by 4 bases and J by 1 base, with 6 bases between.

The rearrangement links TRBV7-2 to TRBJ2-2; 8 bases agree with TRBD1. The V gene's germline CDR1 is SGHTA and CDR2 FQGNSA. CDR3 length equals 15 residues. The junction had 8 bases not matched to a gene; V was cut back by 5 bases and J by 6 bases. The chain's CDR3 is CASSKRTGNPGELFF. CDR3 bases: TGTGCCAGCAGCAAACGGACAGGGAATCCCGGGGAGCTGTTTTTT. The entire variable domain, with the rest obtained from reference TRBV7-2 and TRBJ2-2, is as follows: GAGVSQSPSNKVTEKGKDVELRCDPISGHTALYWYRQSLGQGLEFLIYFQGNSAPDKSGLPSDRFSAERTGGSVSTLTIQRTQQEDSAVYLCASSKRTGNPGELFFGEGSRLTVL.

This clonotype was observed a handful of times. CDR3 DNA sequence: TGTGCCAGCTCCTCCCTCGGAAAGGGACCTTTGGATGAGCAGTTCTTC. This gives the protein CASSSLGKGPLDEQFF. The J gene is TRBJ2-1, the V gene TRBV7-8; D tentatively reads TRBD1 or TRBD2 (5 bases each). Germline V lookup: CDR1 SGHVS, CDR2 FQNEAQ. Trimming shortened V by 8 bases and J by 8 bases, and 25 bases separated the two germline ends. The CDR3 is 16 residues long.

The gene calls are TRBV12-5 and TRBJ2-1; TRBD2 matches at 11 bases. Germline V gene lookup returns CDR1 LGHNT and CDR2 FRNRAP. CDR3 length: 14 amino acids. J gave up 8 bases and V 7 bases, and 7 bases lay outside the gene matches. Here the CDR3 reads CASVLAGGIDEQFF. The CDR3 nucleotides read TGTGCTAGTGTTCTAGCGGGGGGCATCGATGAGCAGTTCTTC.